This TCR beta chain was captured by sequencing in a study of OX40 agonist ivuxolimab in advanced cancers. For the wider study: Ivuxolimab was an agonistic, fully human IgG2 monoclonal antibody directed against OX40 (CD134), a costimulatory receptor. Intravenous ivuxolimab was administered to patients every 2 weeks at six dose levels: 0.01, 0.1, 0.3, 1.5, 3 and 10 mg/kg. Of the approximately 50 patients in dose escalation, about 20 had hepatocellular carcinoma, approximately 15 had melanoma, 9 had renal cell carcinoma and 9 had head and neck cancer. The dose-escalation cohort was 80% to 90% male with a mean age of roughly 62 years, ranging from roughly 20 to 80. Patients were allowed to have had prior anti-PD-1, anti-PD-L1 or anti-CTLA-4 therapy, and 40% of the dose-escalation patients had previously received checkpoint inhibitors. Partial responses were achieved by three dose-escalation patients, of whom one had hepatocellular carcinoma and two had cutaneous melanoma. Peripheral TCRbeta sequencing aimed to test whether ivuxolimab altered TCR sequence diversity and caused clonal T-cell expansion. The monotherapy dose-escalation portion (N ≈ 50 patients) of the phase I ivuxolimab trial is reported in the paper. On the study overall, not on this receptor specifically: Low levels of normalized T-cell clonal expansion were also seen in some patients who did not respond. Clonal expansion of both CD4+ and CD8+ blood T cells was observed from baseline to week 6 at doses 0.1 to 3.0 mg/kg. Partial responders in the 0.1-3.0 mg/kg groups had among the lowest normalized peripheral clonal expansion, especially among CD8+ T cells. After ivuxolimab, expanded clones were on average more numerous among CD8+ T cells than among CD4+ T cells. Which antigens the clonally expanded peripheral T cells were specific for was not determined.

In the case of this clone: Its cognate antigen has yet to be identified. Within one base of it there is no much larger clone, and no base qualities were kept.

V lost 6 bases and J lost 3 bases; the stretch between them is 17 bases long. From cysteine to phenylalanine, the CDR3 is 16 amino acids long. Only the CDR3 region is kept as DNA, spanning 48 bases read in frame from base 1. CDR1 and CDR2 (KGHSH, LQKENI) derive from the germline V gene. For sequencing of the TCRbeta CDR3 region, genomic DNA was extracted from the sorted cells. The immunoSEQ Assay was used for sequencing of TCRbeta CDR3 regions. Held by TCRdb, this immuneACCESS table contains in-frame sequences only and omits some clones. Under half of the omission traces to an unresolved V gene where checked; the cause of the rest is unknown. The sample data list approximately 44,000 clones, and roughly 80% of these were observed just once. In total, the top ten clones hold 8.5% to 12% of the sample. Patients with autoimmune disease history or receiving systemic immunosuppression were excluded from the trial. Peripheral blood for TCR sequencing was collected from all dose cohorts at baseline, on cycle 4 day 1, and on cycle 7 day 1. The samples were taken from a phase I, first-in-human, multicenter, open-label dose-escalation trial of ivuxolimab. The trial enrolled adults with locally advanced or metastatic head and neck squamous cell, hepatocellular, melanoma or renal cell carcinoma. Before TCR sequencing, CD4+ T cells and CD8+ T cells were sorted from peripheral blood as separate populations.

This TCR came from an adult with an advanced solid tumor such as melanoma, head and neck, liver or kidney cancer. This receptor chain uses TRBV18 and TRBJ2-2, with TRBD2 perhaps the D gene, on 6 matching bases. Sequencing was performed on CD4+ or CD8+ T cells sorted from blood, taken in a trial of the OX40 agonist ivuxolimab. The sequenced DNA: TGTGCCAGCTCTCTTAGACAGTCGGGAGACACCGGGGAGCTGTTTTTT. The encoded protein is CASSLRQSGDTGELFF.